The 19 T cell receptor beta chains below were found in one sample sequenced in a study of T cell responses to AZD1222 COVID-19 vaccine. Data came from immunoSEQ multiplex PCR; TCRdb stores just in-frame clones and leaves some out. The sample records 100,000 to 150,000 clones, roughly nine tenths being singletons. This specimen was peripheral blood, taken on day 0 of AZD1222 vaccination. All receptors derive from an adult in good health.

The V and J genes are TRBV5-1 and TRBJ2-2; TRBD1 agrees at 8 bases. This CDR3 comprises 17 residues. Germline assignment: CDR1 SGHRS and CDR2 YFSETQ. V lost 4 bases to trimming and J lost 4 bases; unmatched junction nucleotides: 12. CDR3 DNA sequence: TGCGCCAGCAGCCCGGACCCGGACAGGGTGGGCACCGGGGAGCTGTTTTTT. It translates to CASSPDPDRVGTGELFF.

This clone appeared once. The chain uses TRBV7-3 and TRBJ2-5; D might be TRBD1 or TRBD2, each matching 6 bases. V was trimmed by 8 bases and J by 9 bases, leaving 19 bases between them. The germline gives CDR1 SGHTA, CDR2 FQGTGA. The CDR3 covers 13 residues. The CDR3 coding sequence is TGTGCCAGCGGCCTTGGGGGCCCGGGGGCCCAGTACTTC. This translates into CASGLGGPGAQYF.

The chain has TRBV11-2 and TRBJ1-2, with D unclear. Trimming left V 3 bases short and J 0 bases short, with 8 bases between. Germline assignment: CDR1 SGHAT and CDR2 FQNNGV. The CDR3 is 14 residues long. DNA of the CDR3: TGTGCCAGCAGCTTTCTGCAGGCTAACTATGGCTACACCTTC. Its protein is CASSFLQANYGYTF. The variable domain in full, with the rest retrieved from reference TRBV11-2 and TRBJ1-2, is EAGVAQSPRYKIIEKRQSVAFWCNPISGHATLYWYQQILGQGPKLLIQFQNNGVVDDSQLPKDRFSAERLKGVDSTLKIQPAKLEDSAVYLCASSFLQANYGYTFGSGTRLTVV.

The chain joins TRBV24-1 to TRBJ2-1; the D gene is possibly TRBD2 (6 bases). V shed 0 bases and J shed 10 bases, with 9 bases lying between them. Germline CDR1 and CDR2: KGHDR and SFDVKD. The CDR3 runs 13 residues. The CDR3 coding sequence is TGTGCCACCAGTGATTTGCGGGGGTCCGAGCAGTTCTTC. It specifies CATSDLRGSEQFF.

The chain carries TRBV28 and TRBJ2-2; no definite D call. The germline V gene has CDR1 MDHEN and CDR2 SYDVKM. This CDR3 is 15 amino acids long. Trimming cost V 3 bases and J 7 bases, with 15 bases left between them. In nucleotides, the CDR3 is TGTGCCAGCAGTTTCGATTCCAGATGGGTCGGGGAGCTGTTTTTT. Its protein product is CASSFDSRWVGELFF.

In DNA form, the CDR3 reads TGTGCCAGCAGTGTAGGAAACACCGGGGAGCTGTTTTTT. Its protein product is CASSVGNTGELFF. This chain connects TRBV2 to TRBJ2-2; D not resolved. Trimming shortened V by 4 bases and J by 2 bases, and 5 bases separated the two germline ends. Germline CDR1 SNHLY, CDR2 FYNNEI. This CDR3 contains 13 residues.

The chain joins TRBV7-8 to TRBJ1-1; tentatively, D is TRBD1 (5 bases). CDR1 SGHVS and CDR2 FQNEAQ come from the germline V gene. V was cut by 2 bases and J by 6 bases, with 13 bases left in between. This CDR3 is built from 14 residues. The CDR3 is CASSLSLGVAEAFF. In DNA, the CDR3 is TGTGCCAGCAGCTTATCTTTAGGGGTGGCTGAAGCTTTCTTT. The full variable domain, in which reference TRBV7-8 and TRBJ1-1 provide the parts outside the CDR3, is GAGVSQSPRYKVAKRGQDVALRCDPISGHVSLFWYQQALGQGPEFLTYFQNEAQLDKSGLPSDRFFAERPEGSVSTLKIQRTQQEDSAVYLCASSLSLGVAEAFFGQGTRLTVV.

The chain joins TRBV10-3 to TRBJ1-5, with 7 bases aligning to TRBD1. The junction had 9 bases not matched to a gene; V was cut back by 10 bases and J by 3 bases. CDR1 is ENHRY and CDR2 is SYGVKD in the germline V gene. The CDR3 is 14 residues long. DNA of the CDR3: TGTGCCACCTCGTGGCAGGGGGACAATCAGCCCCAGCATTTT. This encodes CATSWQGDNQPQHF.

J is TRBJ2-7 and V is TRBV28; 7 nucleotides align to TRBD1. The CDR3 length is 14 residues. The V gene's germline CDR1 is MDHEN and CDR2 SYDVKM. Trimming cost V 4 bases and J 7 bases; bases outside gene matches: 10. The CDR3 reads CASSSRDRVGEQYF. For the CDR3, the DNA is TGTGCCAGCAGTTCTAGAGACAGGGTGGGTGAGCAGTACTTC. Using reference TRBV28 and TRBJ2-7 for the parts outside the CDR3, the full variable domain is DVKVTQSSRYLVKRTGEKVFLECVQDMDHENMFWYRQDPGLGLRLIYFSYDVKMKEKGDIPEGYSVSREKKERFSLILESASTNQTSMYLCASSSRDRVGEQYFGPGTRLTVT.

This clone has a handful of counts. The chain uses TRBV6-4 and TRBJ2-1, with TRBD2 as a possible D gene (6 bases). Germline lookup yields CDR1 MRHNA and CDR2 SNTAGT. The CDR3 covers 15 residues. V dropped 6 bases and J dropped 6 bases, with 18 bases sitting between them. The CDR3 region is CASSDNSGVGNEQFF. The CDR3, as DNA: TGTGCCAGCAGCGATAATAGCGGAGTCGGCAATGAGCAGTTCTTC.

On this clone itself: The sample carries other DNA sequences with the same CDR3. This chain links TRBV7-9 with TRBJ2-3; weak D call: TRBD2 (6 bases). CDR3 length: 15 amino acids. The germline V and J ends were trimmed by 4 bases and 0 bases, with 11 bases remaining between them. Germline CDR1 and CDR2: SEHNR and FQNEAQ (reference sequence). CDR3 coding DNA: TGTGCCAGCAGCTCCTGGGGGGTGAGCACAGATACGCAGTATTTT. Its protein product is CASSSWGVSTDTQYF. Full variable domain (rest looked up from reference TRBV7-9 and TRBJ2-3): DTGVSQNPRHKITKRGQNVTFRCDPISEHNRLYWYRQTLGQGPEFLTYFQNEAQLEKSRLLSDRFSAERPKGSFSTLEIQRTEQGDSAMYLCASSSWGVSTDTQYFGPGTRLTVL.

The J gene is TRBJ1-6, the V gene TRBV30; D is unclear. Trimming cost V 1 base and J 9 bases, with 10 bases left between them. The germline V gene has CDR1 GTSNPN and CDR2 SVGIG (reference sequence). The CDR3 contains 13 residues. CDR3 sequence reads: CAWSGMGFSPLHF. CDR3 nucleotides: TGTGCCTGGAGTGGAATGGGGTTTTCACCCCTCCACTTT.

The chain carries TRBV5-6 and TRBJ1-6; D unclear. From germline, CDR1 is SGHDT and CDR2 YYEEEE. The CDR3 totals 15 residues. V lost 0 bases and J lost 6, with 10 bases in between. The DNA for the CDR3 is TGTGCCAGCAGCTTGGATGCCTTCAGTAATTCACCCCTCCACTTT. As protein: CASSLDAFSNSPLHF. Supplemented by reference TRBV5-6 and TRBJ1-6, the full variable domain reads DAGVTQSPTHLIKTRGQQVTLRCSPKSGHDTVSWYQQALGQGPQFIFQYYEEEERQRGNFPDRFSGHQFPNYSSELNVNALLLGDSALYLCASSLDAFSNSPLHFGNGTRLTVT.

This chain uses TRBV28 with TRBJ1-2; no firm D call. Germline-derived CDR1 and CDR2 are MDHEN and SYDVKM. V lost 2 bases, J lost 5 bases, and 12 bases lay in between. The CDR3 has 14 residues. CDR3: CASSLGHSRYGYTF. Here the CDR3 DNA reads TGTGCCAGCAGTTTAGGGCATTCGAGATATGGCTACACCTTC.

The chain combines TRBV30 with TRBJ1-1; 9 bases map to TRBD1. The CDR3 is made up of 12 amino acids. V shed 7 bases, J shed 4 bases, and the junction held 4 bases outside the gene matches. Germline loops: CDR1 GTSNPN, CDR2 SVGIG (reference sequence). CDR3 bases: TGTGCCTTTGACAGGGGGGGCACTGAAGCTTTCTTT. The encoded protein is CAFDRGGTEAFF.

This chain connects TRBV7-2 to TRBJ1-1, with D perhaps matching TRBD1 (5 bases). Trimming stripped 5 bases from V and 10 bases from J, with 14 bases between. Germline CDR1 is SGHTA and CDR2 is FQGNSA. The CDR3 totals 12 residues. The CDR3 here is CASSPGGVVAFF. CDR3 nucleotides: TGTGCCAGCAGCCCCGGGGGGGTTGTAGCTTTCTTT. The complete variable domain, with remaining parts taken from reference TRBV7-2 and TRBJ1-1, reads GAGVSQSPSNKVTEKGKDVELRCDPISGHTALYWYRQSLGQGLEFLIYFQGNSAPDKSGLPSDRFSAERTGGSVSTLTIQRTQQEDSAVYLCASSPGGVVAFFGQGTRLTVV.

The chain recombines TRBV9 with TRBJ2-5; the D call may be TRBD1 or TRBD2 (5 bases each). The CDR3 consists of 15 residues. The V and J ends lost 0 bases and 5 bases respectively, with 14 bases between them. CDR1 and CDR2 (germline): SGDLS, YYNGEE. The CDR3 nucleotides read TGTGCCAGCAGCGTAGAGACAGCTCCGGGGGAGACCCAGTACTTC. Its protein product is CASSVETAPGETQYF.

The CDR3: CASSVGPSRNGNEQFF. The CDR3 DNA sequence: TGTGCCAGCAGCGTCGGTCCCTCCAGGAATGGCAATGAGCAGTTCTTC. This sequence joins TRBV9 and TRBJ2-1; D gene uncertain. Per the germline V gene, CDR1 is SGDLS and CDR2 is YYNGEE. The CDR3 totals 16 residues. V was shortened by 2 bases and J by 6 bases, with 18 bases between the two germline ends.

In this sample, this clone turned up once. The DNA for the CDR3 is TGTGCCAGCAGTCCCCAGACTGATAACTATGGCTACACCTTC. It specifies CASSPQTDNYGYTF. The genes are TRBV28 and TRBJ1-2; no definite D call. V was shortened by 5 bases and J by 1 base, with 11 bases between the two germline ends. The CDR3 contains 14 residues. CDR1 MDHEN and CDR2 SYDVKM come from the germline V gene.